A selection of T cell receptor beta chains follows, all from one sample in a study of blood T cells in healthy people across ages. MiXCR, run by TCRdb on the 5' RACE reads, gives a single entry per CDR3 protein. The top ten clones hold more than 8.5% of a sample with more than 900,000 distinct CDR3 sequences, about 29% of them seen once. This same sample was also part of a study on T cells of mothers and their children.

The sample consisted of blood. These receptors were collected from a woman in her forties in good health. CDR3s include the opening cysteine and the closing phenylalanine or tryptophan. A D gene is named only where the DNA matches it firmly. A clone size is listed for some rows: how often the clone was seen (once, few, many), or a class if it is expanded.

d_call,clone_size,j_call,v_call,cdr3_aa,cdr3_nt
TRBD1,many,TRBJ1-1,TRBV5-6,CASSPGNRGGSEAFF,TGTGCCAGCAGCCCCGGGAACAGGGGGGGTTCTGAAGCTTTCTTT
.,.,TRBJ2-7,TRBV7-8,CASSLELGNYEQYF,TGTGCCAGCAGCTTAGAACTGGGAAACTACGAGCAGTACTTC
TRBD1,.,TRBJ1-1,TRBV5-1,CASSPVGQGVAWGNTEAFF,TGCGCCAGCAGCCCCGTTGGACAGGGGGTAGCCTGGGGGAATACTGAAGCTTTCTTT
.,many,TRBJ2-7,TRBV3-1,CASSQGVLPTYEQYF,TGTGCCAGCAGCCAAGGGGTCCTACCAACCTACGAGCAGTACTTC
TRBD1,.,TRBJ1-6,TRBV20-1,CSAVRTGGGSSYNSPLHF,TGCAGTGCTGTCCGGACAGGGGGCGGGAGCTCCTATAATTCACCCCTCCACTTT
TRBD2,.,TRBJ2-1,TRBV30,CAWSKRGTSGGPFSYNEQFF,TGTGCCTGGAGTAAACGGGGGACTAGTGGGGGGCCCTTCTCCTACAATGAGCAGTTCTTC
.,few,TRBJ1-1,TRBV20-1,CSASVGSNTEAFF,TGCAGTGCTAGCGTGGGCTCGAACACTGAAGCTTTCTTT
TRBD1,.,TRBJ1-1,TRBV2,CASNRGQGGMNTEAFF,TGTGCCAGCAACCGAGGACAGGGAGGGATGAACACTGAAGCTTTCTTT
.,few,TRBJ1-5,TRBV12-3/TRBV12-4,CASSPQGMGNQPQHF,TGTGCCAGCAGTCCACAGGGAATGGGCAATCAGCCCCAGCATTTT
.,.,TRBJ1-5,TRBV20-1,CSAPRAGPTDQPQHF,TGCAGTGCTCCGCGGGCAGGGCCAACGGATCAGCCCCAGCATTTT
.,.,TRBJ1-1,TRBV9,CASSPDPTWPVQAFF,TGTGCCAGCAGCCCCGACCCTACATGGCCAGTTCAAGCTTTCTTT
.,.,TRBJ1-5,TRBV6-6,CASGEVARGGQPQHF,TGTGCCAGCGGGGAAGTAGCGAGGGGAGGGCAGCCCCAGCATTTT
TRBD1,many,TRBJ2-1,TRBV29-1,CSVELSGQGYYNEQFF,TGCAGCGTTGAACTATCAGGACAGGGGTACTACAATGAGCAGTTCTTC
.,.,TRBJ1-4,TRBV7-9,CASSFRGGDEKLFF,TGTGCCAGCAGCTTTCGTGGGGGAGATGAAAAACTGTTTTTT
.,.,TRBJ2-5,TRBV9,CASSVSPQELQETQYF,TGTGCCAGCAGCGTATCCCCACAGGAACTACAAGAGACCCAGTACTTC
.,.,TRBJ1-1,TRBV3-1,CASSPGGGQTEAFF,TGTGCCAGCAGCCCCGGGGGGGGGCAAACTGAAGCTTTCTTT
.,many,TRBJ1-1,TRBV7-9,CASSQKSGNTEAFF,TGTGCCAGCAGCCAAAAATCAGGGAACACTGAAGCTTTCTTT
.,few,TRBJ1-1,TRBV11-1,CASSLEGVQAFF,TGTGCCAGCAGCTTAGAAGGGGTTCAAGCTTTCTTT
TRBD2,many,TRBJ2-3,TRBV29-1,CSVAGTSGGTRASTDTQYF,TGCAGCGTCGCCGGGACTAGCGGGGGAACCCGTGCTAGCACAGATACGCAGTATTTT
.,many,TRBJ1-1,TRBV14,CASSQGSSLHHRTEAFF,TGTGCCAGCAGCCAAGGCTCCAGCTTACATCACCGGACTGAAGCTTTCTTT
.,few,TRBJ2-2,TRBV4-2,CASSGDFANTGELFF,TGTGCCAGCAGCGGGGATTTCGCGAACACCGGGGAGCTGTTTTTT
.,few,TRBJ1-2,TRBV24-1,CATSDRSGDLSGYTF,TGTGCCACCAGTGACCGCTCAGGGGACCTCTCGGGCTACACCTTC
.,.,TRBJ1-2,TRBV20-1,CSASSRVLFGYTF,TGCAGTGCTAGCAGCAGGGTCCTTTTTGGCTACACCTTC
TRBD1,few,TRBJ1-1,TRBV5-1,CASSLGGLQGPGIAFF,TGCGCCAGCAGCTTGGGCGGTCTACAGGGGCCCGGAATCGCTTTCTTT
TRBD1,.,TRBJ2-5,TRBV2,CASRTGAGYQETQYF,TGTGCCAGCAGGACAGGGGCAGGTTATCAAGAGACCCAGTACTTC
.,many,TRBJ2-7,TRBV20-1,CSARQISYEQYF,TGCAGTGCTCGTCAGATCTCCTACGAGCAGTACTTC
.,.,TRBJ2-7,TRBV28,CASQGGRDEQYF,TGTGCCAGCCAAGGGGGGCGCGACGAGCAGTACTTC
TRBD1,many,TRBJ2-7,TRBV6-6,CASRSTGTGGHEQYF,TGTGCCAGCAGATCAACCGGGACAGGGGGCCACGAGCAGTACTTC
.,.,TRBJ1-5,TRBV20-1,CSASPMGGINQPQHF,TGCAGTGCTTCCCCAATGGGGGGAATCAATCAGCCCCAGCATTTT